Listed here are 19 T cell receptor beta chains from one sample, sequenced in a study of blood T cells in healthy people across ages. A sample-barcoded 5' primer and a J-beta primer mix were used in a second PCR of about 7 to 12 cycles. Via MiXCR, TCRdb re-called the 5' RACE reads, giving one row per CDR3 protein. Of some 1.4 million distinct CDR3 sequences listed, 40% to 50% are singletons. Sequencing was done on a sample of blood. The receptors originated from a woman aged 18-29 years in good health.

This clonotype was counted many times. V usage is TRBV29-1 and J usage is TRBJ1-2, with unresolved D. Per the germline V gene, CDR1 is SQVTM and CDR2 is ANQGSEA. Trimming pared 0 bases from V and 3 bases from J, leaving 8 bases between. The CDR3 is 13 residues long. CDR3 region: CSVEDRGYYGYTF. Here the CDR3 DNA reads TGCAGCGTTGAAGATCGAGGGTACTATGGCTACACCTTC.

This clonotype was recorded once. This rearrangement joins TRBV20-1 to TRBJ2-4; 10 bases agree with TRBD2. The end of the DNA aligns better with TRBJ2-7, so the J call may be wrong. The CDR3 runs to 15 residues. The germline gives CDR1 DFQATT, CDR2 SNEGSKA (reference sequence). DNA for the CDR3: TGCAGTGCTAGAGGGACTAGCGGCCCTAAATACGAGCAGTACTTC. Translated: CSARGTSGPKYEQYF.

This clonotype was found many times. The chain combines TRBV12-3 or TRBV12-4 with TRBJ1-2; possibly TRBD1 for D (5 bases). With 5 bases removed from V and 8 bases from J, the gap between germline ends came to 24 bases. The CDR3 length is 16 residues. CDR3: CASSPSVSGEGRGYTF. CDR3 in DNA: TGTGCCAGCAGTCCGTCGGTTTCGGGGGAAGGGAGAGGCTACACCTTC.

This clonotype was found a few times. The chain recombines TRBV20-1 with TRBJ1-2; 9 bases match TRBD1. The ends lost 6 bases at V and 9 bases at J; junction bases unmatched: 8. This CDR3 comprises 12 residues. In germline, CDR1 is DFQATT, CDR2 SNEGSKA (reference sequence). The CDR3 loop is CSASGTGSSYTF. In DNA form, the CDR3 reads TGCAGTGCCTCCGGGACAGGGTCGAGCTACACCTTC.

This clonotype has a handful of counts. The CDR3 reads CASSAGQSSYNEQFF. Written as DNA, the CDR3 is TGTGCCAGCAGTGCAGGACAAAGCTCCTACAATGAGCAGTTCTTC. The chain couples TRBV6-4 to TRBJ2-1; D possibly corresponds to TRBD1 (5 bases). The CDR3 covers 15 residues. Germline V gives CDR1 MRHNA, CDR2 SNTAGT. V lost 4 bases and J 0 bases, leaving 10 bases between the germline ends.

The chain uses TRBV18 and TRBJ2-1; 9 bases map to TRBD1. J was trimmed by 3 bases and V by 4 bases; bases with no gene match: 7. Germline CDR1 reads KGHSH; CDR2 reads LQKENI. The CDR3 length is 16 residues. As DNA, the CDR3 is TGTGCCAGCTCACAACGACAGGGGGAGGGCTACAATGAGCAGTTCTTC. Translation: CASSQRQGEGYNEQFF.

Only a few counts were recorded for this clonotype. This CDR3 reads CATGAQETQYF. CDR3 DNA sequence: TGTGCCACGGGGGCCCAAGAGACCCAGTACTTC. This sequence joins TRBV10-3 and TRBJ2-5; either TRBD1 or TRBD2 may fit D (6 bases each). From germline, CDR1 is ENHRY and CDR2 SYGVKD. CDR3 length: 11 amino acids. V was trimmed by 10 bases and J by 1 base, leaving 7 bases between them.

This clonotype was detected only a few times. The chain is built from TRBV28 and TRBJ2-3; 9 positions agree with TRBD2. V lost 0 bases and J lost 2; bases outside the gene matches: 9. The CDR3 is made up of 18 amino acids. The germline CDR1 and CDR2 sequences are MDHEN and SYDVKM. CDR3 nucleotides: TGTGCCAGCAGTTTATGGGAGGGTCGCGGGGGGGACACAGATACGCAGTATTTT. It specifies CASSLWEGRGGDTDTQYF. Variable domain in full (rest from reference TRBV28 and TRBJ2-3): DVKVTQSSRYLVKRTGEKVFLECVQDMDHENMFWYRQDPGLGLRLIYFSYDVKMKEKGDIPEGYSVSREKKERFSLILESASTNQTSMYLCASSLWEGRGGDTDTQYFGPGTRLTVL.

Comments on this clonotype: Mismatch with germline at one junction end may stem from a read error. The chain couples TRBV27 to TRBJ1-2; maybe TRBD1 (5 bases). CDR1 is MNHEY, CDR2 SMNVEV, per germline (reference sequence). The CDR3 runs to 16 residues. CDR3 loop: CASSLSVTRGVYGYTF. The CDR3 DNA reads TGTGCCAGCAGTTTATCGGTCACGCGGGGGGTCTATGGTTACACCTTC.

A single count supports this clonotype. Just one base apart from a much larger clone, this may be a read error. The chain is built from TRBV5-6 and TRBJ2-3; D is ambiguous. Deletions cut 4 bases from V and 2 bases from J, with 5 bases between. Germline assignment: CDR1 SGHDT and CDR2 YYEEEE. The CDR3 totals 12 residues. The CDR3 loop is CASSHTTDTQYF. CDR3 coding DNA: TGTGCCAGCAGCCATACCACAGATACGCAGTATTTT. Supplemented by reference TRBV5-6 and TRBJ2-3, the full variable domain reads DAGVTQSPTHLIKTRGQQVTLRCSPKSGHDTVSWYQQALGQGPQFIFQYYEEEERQRGNFPDRFSGHQFPNYSSELNVNALLLGDSALYLCASSHTTDTQYFGPGTRLTVL.

This clonotype occurred a few times. The chain carries TRBV9 and TRBJ2-7; D is unresolved. The CDR3 is made up of 14 amino acids. Trimming took off 0 bases at V and 1 base at J, with 8 bases between the two ends. Per germline, CDR1 SGDLS and CDR2 YYNGEE. The CDR3 is CASSVVPGSYEQYF. The DNA of the CDR3 is TGTGCCAGCAGCGTAGTACCAGGTTCCTACGAGCAGTACTTC.

J is TRBJ2-3 and V is TRBV7-6; D is possibly TRBD2 (5 bases). Germline values: CDR1 SGHVS, CDR2 FNYEAQ. Trimming stripped 5 bases from V and 6 bases from J, with 18 bases between. This CDR3 is 15 amino acids long. The CDR3 sequence: CASSRTGVSGDTQYF. In DNA form, the CDR3 reads TGTGCCAGCAGCCGAACCGGGGTCTCGGGTGATACGCAGTATTTT.

This clonotype was observed a few times. The chain recombines TRBV18 with TRBJ2-3; no reliable D call. The germline V gene encodes CDR1 KGHSH and CDR2 LQKENI. This CDR3 has 17 amino acids. V was pared by 3 bases and J by 0 bases, with 16 bases between. CDR3 in amino acids: CASSPLPRSSSTDTQYF. The CDR3 DNA sequence: TGTGCCAGCTCACCCCTTCCGAGGAGCTCTAGCACAGATACGCAGTATTTT.

This clonotype has a handful of counts. The rearrangement links TRBV9 to TRBJ1-1; perhaps TRBD1 as D (5 bases). V gave up 3 bases and J gave up 2 bases, with 14 bases separating them. The CDR3 totals 15 residues. Looked up from germline, CDR1 is SGDLS and CDR2 is YYNGEE. DNA of the CDR3: TGTGCCAGCAGCGCCGCTTCAAGGGGAAACACTGAAGCTTTCTTT. Protein sequence: CASSAASRGNTEAFF.

The V gene is TRBV21-1, the J gene TRBJ2-1; the DNA was not compared with TRBD1, the D call given in the table. TRBV21-1 is a documented pseudogene. CDR3 size: 15 residues. CDR3 nucleotides: TGTGCCAGTCTGTCGACCATGACAGGGGCGGATGAGCAGTTCTTC. As protein: CASLSTMTGADEQFF.

This clonotype was observed a handful of times. J is TRBJ2-3 and V is TRBV3-1; 9 bases map to TRBD2. The V gene end was trimmed by 6 bases and the J gene end by 7 bases; junction bases not matched to a gene: 11. Germline CDR1 is LGHDT and CDR2 is YNNKEL (reference sequence). The CDR3 contains 15 residues. DNA for the CDR3: TGTGCCAGCAGGTCTCTAGCGGGGAGCTCCCATACGCAGTATTTT. Translation gives CASRSLAGSSHTQYF.

V and J are TRBV9 and TRBJ2-3; D call uncertain. CDR1 and CDR2 (germline): SGDLS, YYNGEE. The CDR3 length is 13 residues. Deletions cut 1 base from V and 3 bases from J, with 6 bases between. CDR3 loop: CASSVFTTDTQYF. The CDR3 DNA sequence: TGTGCCAGCAGCGTATTTACAACAGATACGCAGTATTTT.

This clonotype has more than one count but fewer than ten. In DNA, the CDR3 is TGTGCCAGCAGCTTAGCTGTGCTAGCGGGAGGGCCCGTTGAGCAGTTCTTC. Protein: CASSLAVLAGGPVEQFF. The chain uses TRBV7-2 and TRBJ2-1, with 12 bases identical to TRBD2. Germline V lookup: CDR1 SGHTA, CDR2 FQGNSA. This CDR3 has 17 residues. With 0 bases clipped from V and 9 bases from J, the junction kept 9 bases outside the gene matches.

This chain uses TRBV7-2 with TRBJ2-7, with 7 bases lining up with TRBD1. Germline V lookup: CDR1 SGHTA, CDR2 FQGNSA. The CDR3 is 15 residues long. V lost 6 bases and J lost 2; bases outside the gene matches: 10. CDR3 sequence reads: CASSYGPGQAYEQYF. The CDR3 coding sequence is TGTGCCAGCAGTTACGGACCTGGACAGGCCTACGAGCAGTACTTC.